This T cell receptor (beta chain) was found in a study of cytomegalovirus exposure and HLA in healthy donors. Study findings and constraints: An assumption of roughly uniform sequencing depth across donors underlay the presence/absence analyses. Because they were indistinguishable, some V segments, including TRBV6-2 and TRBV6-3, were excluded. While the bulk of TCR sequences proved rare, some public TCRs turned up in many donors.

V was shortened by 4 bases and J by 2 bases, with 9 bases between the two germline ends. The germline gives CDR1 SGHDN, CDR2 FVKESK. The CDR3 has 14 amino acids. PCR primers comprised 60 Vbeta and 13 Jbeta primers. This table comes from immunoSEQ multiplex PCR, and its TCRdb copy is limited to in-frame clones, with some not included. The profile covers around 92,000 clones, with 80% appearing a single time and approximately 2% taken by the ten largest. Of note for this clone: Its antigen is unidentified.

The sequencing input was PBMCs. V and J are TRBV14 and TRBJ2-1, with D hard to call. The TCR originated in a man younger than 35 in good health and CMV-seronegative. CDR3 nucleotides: TGTGCCAGCAGCCTCTATTATACCTACAATGAGCAGTTCTTC. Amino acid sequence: CASSLYYTYNEQFF.